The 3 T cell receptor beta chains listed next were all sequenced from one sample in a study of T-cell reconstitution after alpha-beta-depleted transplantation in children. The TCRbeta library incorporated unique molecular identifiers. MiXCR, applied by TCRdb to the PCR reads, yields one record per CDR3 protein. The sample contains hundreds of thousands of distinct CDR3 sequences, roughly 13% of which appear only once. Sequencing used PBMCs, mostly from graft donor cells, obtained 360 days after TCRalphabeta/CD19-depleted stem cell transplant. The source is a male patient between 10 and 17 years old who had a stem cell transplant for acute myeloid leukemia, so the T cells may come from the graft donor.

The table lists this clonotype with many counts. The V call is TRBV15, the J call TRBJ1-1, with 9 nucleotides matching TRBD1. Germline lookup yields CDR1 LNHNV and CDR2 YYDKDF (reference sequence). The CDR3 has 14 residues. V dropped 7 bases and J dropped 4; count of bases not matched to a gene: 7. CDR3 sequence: CATIDGTGITEAFF. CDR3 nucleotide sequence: TGTGCCACCATTGACGGGACAGGGATCACTGAAGCTTTCTTT.

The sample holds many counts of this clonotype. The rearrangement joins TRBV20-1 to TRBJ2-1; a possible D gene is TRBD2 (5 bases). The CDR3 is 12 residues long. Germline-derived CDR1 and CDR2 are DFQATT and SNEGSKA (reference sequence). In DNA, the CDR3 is TGCAGGTTAGCGAGTTCCTACAATGAGCAGTTCTTC. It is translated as CRLASSYNEQFF.

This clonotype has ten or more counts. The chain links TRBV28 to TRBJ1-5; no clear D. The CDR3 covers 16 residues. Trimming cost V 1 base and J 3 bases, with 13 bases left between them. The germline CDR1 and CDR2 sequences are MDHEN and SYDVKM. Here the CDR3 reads CASSLFPGKSNQPQHF. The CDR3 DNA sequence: TGTGCCAGCAGTTTATTTCCGGGAAAGTCCAATCAGCCCCAGCATTTT.